The TCR beta chain under discussion was sequenced for a study of CD8 T cells in Susac syndrome. When the RNA was reverse transcribed, random hexamers were used with an input of about 0.45 to 1 ug. Multiplex immunoSEQ PCR targeted 54 Vbeta and 13 Jbeta TCR beta segments. TCRdb reprocessed the immunoSEQ multiplex PCR reads with MiXCR, giving one entry per CDR3 protein. The table includes 84,000 or so distinct CDR3 sequences, roughly 94% detected once. Sequencing targeted TCR beta in blood CD8+ and CD4+ T cells. Patients with Susac syndrome fulfilled recently defined diagnostic criteria for definite or probable disease. As regards this clonotype: The antigen is not known.

Study results and limitations: Susac-specific public clones were found in both the total CD8+ and the CD8+ TEMRA repertoires, with fewer than 20 in the former and 5 or 6 in the latter.

Sequenced: CD8+ T cells from PBMCs. The source is a human donor with Susac syndrome.

CDR3 sequence (DNA): TGTGCCAGCAGACCCGTCCAGGGTGGGGACGAGCAGTACTTC. It codes for CASRPVQGGDEQYF. The V gene is TRBV6-6, the J gene TRBJ2-7; tentative D call: TRBD1 (5 bases). Per germline, CDR1 MNHNY and CDR2 SVGAGI (reference sequence). The CDR3 runs to 14 residues. Trimming took off 6 bases at V and 5 bases at J, with 17 bases between the two ends.